The present entry profiles one T cell receptor (beta chain) with its context. The antigen is undetermined. Tagging with unique molecular identifiers was a feature of the TCR beta cDNA libraries. Input populations of roughly 0.85 to 11 million T cells gave rise to around 480,000 cDNA molecules. TCRdb itself ran the PCR reads through MiXCR, one entry per CDR3 protein. This sample has roughly 670,000 distinct CDR3 sequences, with around 60% found just once. The germline gives CDR1 SNHLY, CDR2 FYNNEI. V lost 4 bases and J lost 6; bases outside the gene matches: 6. The CDR3 spans 14 residues. The data were obtained in a study of post-analysis software for immune sequencing data. Looking at the study overall: Included courses were relapsing-remitting and secondary progressive multiple sclerosis; progressive-relapsing multiple sclerosis was also included.

Study results and caveats: By F measure, strong co-clustering occurred among samples prepared in the same batch. In multiple sclerosis, normalized Chao1 diversity was significantly below that of controls. When patients were compared with controls, 4 or 5 TRBV segments were more frequent, TRBV5-6, TRBV5-1 and TRBV20-1 among them.

This TCR came from a girl aged 2 to 10 with multiple sclerosis. The sequencing sample was made of blood. The gene calls are TRBV2 and TRBJ2-1, with 7 bases aligning to TRBD2. The CDR3 nucleotides read TGTGCCAGCAGTGGGCTAGCGGCTAGCAATGAGCAGTTCTTC. Amino acid sequence: CASSGLAASNEQFF.